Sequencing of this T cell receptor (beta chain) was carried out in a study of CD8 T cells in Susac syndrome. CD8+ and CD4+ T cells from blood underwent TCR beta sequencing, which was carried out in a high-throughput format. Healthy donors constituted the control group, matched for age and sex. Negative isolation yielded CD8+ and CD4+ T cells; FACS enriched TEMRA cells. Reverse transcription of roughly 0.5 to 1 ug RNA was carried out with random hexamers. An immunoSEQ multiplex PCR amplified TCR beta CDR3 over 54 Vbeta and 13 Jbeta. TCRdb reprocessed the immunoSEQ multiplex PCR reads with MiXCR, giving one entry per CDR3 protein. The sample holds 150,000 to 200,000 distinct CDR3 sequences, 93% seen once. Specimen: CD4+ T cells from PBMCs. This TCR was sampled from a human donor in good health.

The CDR3 spells CASSEITGYYGYTF. The CDR3, as DNA: TGTGCCAGCAGTGAGATAACCGGATACTATGGCTACACCTTC. The rearrangement uses TRBV2 and TRBJ1-2, with D unclear. V dropped 3 bases and J dropped 3 bases, with 11 bases sitting between them. This CDR3 region has 14 residues. Per germline, CDR1 SNHLY and CDR2 FYNNEI.